This is a list of T cell receptor beta chains from one sample in a study of identical twins. A single record per CDR3 protein comes from TCRdb applying MiXCR to the 5' RACE reads. This table holds roughly 750,000 distinct CDR3 sequences, roughly 20% found once. These data were also reused for a study on T cells expressing NK-cell markers.

The sequenced material came from PBMCs. These receptors came from a woman between 18 and 29 years old in good health. CDR3s include the opening cysteine and the closing phenylalanine or tryptophan. Each record gives: D gene, clone size, V gene, J gene, CDR3 DNA, CDR3 protein. D genes are given only for firm matches. Clone sizes are given selectively: once, few, many, or a class where the clone is expanded.

-	few	TRBV12-3/TRBV12-4	TRBJ2-3	TGTGCCAGCAGTTTAGCGCGACTAGCAGATACGCAGTATTTT	CASSLARLADTQYF
TRBD2	few	TRBV20-1	TRBJ2-1	TGCAGTGCCCGGGCGGCGGGAGGGCCGAATGAGCAGTTCTTC	CSARAAGGPNEQFF
-	few	TRBV5-8	TRBJ2-7	TGTGCCAGCAGCGAATTACAGGGAGTTTACCACGAGCAGTACTTC	CASSELQGVYHEQYF
TRBD1	-	TRBV27	TRBJ2-1	TGTGCCAGCAGGACAGGGTCTAATGAGCAGTTCTTC	CASRTGSNEQFF
-	-	TRBV10-3	TRBJ1-2	TGTGCCATCACCCCAGGGGTGGAGAGCTATGGCTACACCTTC	CAITPGVESYGYTF
-	few	TRBV6-6	TRBJ1-6	TGTGCCAGCAGACCCGCGGGCACCGTTGATTCACCCCTCCACTTT	CASRPAGTVDSPLHF
-	-	TRBV12-5	TRBJ1-1	TGTGCTAGTGGTTTGGGAGCTGAAGCTTTCTTT	CASGLGAEAFF
TRBD2	-	TRBV20-1	TRBJ2-1	TGCAGTGCTAGAGACCCCCTAGCGGGAGAGAAAAATGAGCAGTTCTTC	CSARDPLAGEKNEQFF
-	few	TRBV29-1	TRBJ2-7	TGCAGCGTTGACGGCGTTGGGAGCTCCTACGAGCAGTACTTC	CSVDGVGSSYEQYF
-	few	TRBV20-1	TRBJ2-7	TGCAGTGCTATCAAGGGGGGGTACGAGCAGTACTTC	CSAIKGGYEQYF
TRBD1	few	TRBV10-2	TRBJ1-6	TGCGCCAGCAGGGGGGGACAGTACAATTCACCCCTCCACTTT	CASRGGQYNSPLHF
-	-	TRBV12-3/TRBV12-4	TRBJ1-4	TGTGCCAGCAGTTTATACCCTGGGGAAAAACTGTTTTTT	CASSLYPGEKLFF
-	many	TRBV5-1	TRBJ1-4	TGCGCCAGCAGCCTACTGACAGGCCATAATGAAAAACTGTTTTTT	CASSLLTGHNEKLFF
-	few	TRBV4-2	TRBJ2-7	TGTGCCAGCAGCCAAGATCAGAAGGACGAGCAGTACTTC	CASSQDQKDEQYF
-	many	TRBV20-1	TRBJ2-5	TGCAGTGCTAGTTTCCAGGAGGAGACCCAGTACTTC	CSASFQEETQYF
-	-	TRBV6-5	TRBJ2-5	TGTGCCAGCAGTTCGGGGGCGGGGAGGGGTGAGACCCAGTACTTC	CASSSGAGRGETQYF
-	few	TRBV7-2	TRBJ1-1	TGTGCCAGCAACCCAACAGGGAGCACTGAAGCTTTCTTT	CASNPTGSTEAFF
-	few	TRBV6-5	TRBJ2-7	TGTGCCAGCAGTTACATCGCCGGAGAAAACGAGCAGTACTTC	CASSYIAGENEQYF
TRBD1	-	TRBV12-3/TRBV12-4	TRBJ1-4	TGTGCCAGCGTGGGGACAGGGAATGAAAAACTGTTTTTT	CASVGTGNEKLFF
-	few	TRBV20-1	TRBJ2-1	TGCAGTGCTTCTTCCTTGACGGGCGAGCAGTTCTTC	CSASSLTGEQFF
-	many	TRBV15	TRBJ1-6	TGTGCCACCAGCAGAGATCGCACCTCCTATAATTCACCCCTCCACTTT	CATSRDRTSYNSPLHF
TRBD2	few	TRBV20-1	TRBJ2-2	TGCAGTGCTATACTTTCTAGCGGGAGGGCCACAACCGGGGAGCTGTTTTTT	CSAILSSGRATTGELFF
-	many	TRBV20-1	TRBJ2-1	TGCAGTGCTACTGGAGGGGGTAGCGGCAATGAGCAGTTCTTC	CSATGGGSGNEQFF
-	many	TRBV29-1	TRBJ2-2	TGCAGCGTTCCCCGGCTGGGGAACACCGGGGAGCTGTTTTTT	CSVPRLGNTGELFF
-	many	TRBV12-3/TRBV12-4	TRBJ2-4	TGTGCCAGCACCCGCACGGCAATAGCCAAAAACATTCAGTACTTC	CASTRTAIAKNIQYF
-	few	TRBV20-1	TRBJ1-6	TGCAGTGCTAGAGTTTCTGCCGGGGCAGATAATTCACCCCTCCACTTT	CSARVSAGADNSPLHF